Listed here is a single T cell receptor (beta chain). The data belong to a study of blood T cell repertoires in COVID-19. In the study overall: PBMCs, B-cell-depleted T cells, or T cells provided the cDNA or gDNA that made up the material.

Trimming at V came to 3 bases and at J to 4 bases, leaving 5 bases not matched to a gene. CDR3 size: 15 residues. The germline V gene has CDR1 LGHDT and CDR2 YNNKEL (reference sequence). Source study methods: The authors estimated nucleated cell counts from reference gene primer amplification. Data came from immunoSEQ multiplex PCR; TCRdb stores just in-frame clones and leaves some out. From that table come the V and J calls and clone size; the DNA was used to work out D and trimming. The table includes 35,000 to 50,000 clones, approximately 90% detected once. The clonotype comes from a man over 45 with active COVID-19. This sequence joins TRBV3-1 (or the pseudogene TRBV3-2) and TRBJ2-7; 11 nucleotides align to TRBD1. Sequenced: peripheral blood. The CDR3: CASSHTGTGGYEQYF. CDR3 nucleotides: TGTGCCAGCAGCCACACCGGGACAGGGGGGTACGAGCAGTACTTC.